Shown below are 4 T cell receptor beta chains from a single sample sequenced in a study of T cell changes during pregnancy in multiple sclerosis (dated by TCRdb to the late 2010s). Receptor libraries were prepared by the immunoSEQ multiplex PCR assay. Entries here come from immuneACCESS through TCRdb and include only in-frame sequences with V and J called. Some clones fail to appear in such tables; in the studies checked, an unresolved V gene covers under half of the shortfall, and the cause of the remainder is unknown. A total of around 38,000 clones appear in this sample, 75% to 95% of them only once. The top ten constitute roughly 6.1% of the sample. This specimen was CD8+ T cells from peripheral blood mononuclear cells, taken in the second trimester of pregnancy. The receptors stem from a female donor with multiple sclerosis, enrolled in a pregnancy study.

The chain combines TRBV19 with TRBJ2-2; D remains ambiguous. Germline V gene lookup returns CDR1 LNHDA and CDR2 SQIVND (reference sequence). V dropped 6 bases and J dropped 2 bases, with 10 bases sitting between them. The CDR3 spans 14 residues. The CDR3 sequence is CASSHFPNTGELFF. The DNA of the CDR3 is TGTGCCAGTAGCCATTTTCCCAACACCGGGGAGCTGTTTTTT.

This chain joins TRBV10-1 and TRBJ2-6, with 8 positions matching TRBD1. The trim removed 10 bases at V and 3 bases at J, leaving 11 bases unmatched. CDR1 and CDR2 from the germline V gene are WNHNN and SYGVQD (reference sequence). The CDR3 covers 16 residues. CDR3 protein: CATRLQGALGANVLTF. CDR3 nucleotide sequence: TGCGCCACCAGACTCCAGGGGGCGCTTGGGGCCAACGTCCTGACTTTC.

The chain carries TRBV7-3 and TRBJ2-7; TRBD1 might be the D (5 bases). Germline loops: CDR1 SGHTA, CDR2 FQGTGA. The CDR3 length is 15 residues. V lost 4 bases, J lost 1 base, and 14 bases lay in between. CDR3 DNA: TGTGCCAGCAGCTCCCTCCAGGGAAGGTCCTACGAGCAGTACTTC. Protein product: CASSSLQGRSYEQYF.

The chain uses TRBV4-3 and TRBJ2-7; tentative D call: TRBD1 (6 bases). CDR3 length: 14 residues. Deletions cut 5 bases from V and 3 bases from J, with 14 bases between. CDR1 LGHNA and CDR2 YSLEER come from the germline V gene. DNA of the CDR3: TGCGCCAGCAGCTACCGGGACAAAGACTACGAGCAGTACTTC. Amino acid sequence: CASSYRDKDYEQYF.